These T cell receptor beta chains were read from a single sample in a study of CD4 T cells in relation to SARS-CoV-2 and coronaviruses. These receptors have no identified antigens. Using immunoSEQ multiplex PCR, the repertoire was profiled, and TCRdb retains in-frame clones only, with some absent. The table has under 25,000 clones, around 80% seen once; the top ten hold approximately 20%. Sequenced input: CD4+ T cells from PBMCs, cultured in vitro. The receptor source for this set is a human donor in good health. Each CDR3 is given without its conserved first and last residue.

V: TRBV18; CDR3: ASSPPAGHTGELF
V: TRBV5-5; CDR3: ASSRGLADTDTQY
V: TRBV3-1/TRBV3-2; CDR3: ASSQGGTYEQY
V: TRBV4-2; CDR3: ASSQDGASPSYEQY
V: TRBV6-5; CDR3: ACQPGQNYEQY
V: TRBV3-1/TRBV3-2; CDR3: ASSQDRLAGNEQF
V: TRBV29-1; CDR3: SVEGGAGDKDTEAF
V: TRBV10-2; CDR3: ASSVPTNTEAF
V: TRBV11-2; CDR3: ASSLGIYNEQF
V: TRBV5-1; CDR3: ASSYGYSSYEQY
V: TRBV19; CDR3: ASSADYGYT
V: TRBV19; CDR3: ASTRDRGADTQY
V: TRBV18; CDR3: ASSTGQGETQY
V: TRBV7-3; CDR3: ASSPGSNQPQH
V: TRBV20-1; CDR3: SASSGSVSGGGDYEQY
V: TRBV2; CDR3: ASTRPDSYEQY
V: TRBV28; CDR3: ASSNRGSRDTQY
V: TRBV19; CDR3: ASSIQRTIGELF
V: TRBV12-3/TRBV12-4; CDR3: ATTRWAGELF
V: TRBV6-5; CDR3: ASTRGPSGANVLT
V: TRBV10-2; CDR3: ASRGLWKNTEAF
V: TRBV7-2; CDR3: ASSPQLSEQF
V: TRBV4-1; CDR3: ASSRNTENTEAF
V: TRBV14; CDR3: ASSPLGLQETQY
V: TRBV28; CDR3: AGGNQPQH
V: TRBV28; CDR3: ASRIQGGNQPQH
V: TRBV28; CDR3: ASSLAGATDTQY
V: TRBV15; CDR3: ATSRDLLAAYWDSGELF
V: TRBV3-1/TRBV3-2; CDR3: ASSLLGGDGTDTQY
V: TRBV1; CDR3: TSSQDTNPDTGNEQF
V: TRBV6-1; CDR3: ASSEVGNTIY
V: TRBV28; CDR3: ASTLSGNSPLH
V: TRBV2; CDR3: ASSLHQNTGELF
V: TRBV11-2; CDR3: ASSSGVGGRGRETQY
V: TRBV5-1; CDR3: ASSPIGTDLEAF